This T cell receptor beta chain appears in the sequencing data of a study of human CD8 memory T cell subsets. CDR3 length equals 15 residues. Germline V gene lookup returns CDR1 MNHNY and CDR2 SVGAGI (reference sequence). Progenitor exhausted-like CD8+ memory cells (TPEX) were CCR7+ PD-1+ TIGIT+. Preparation of the TCR beta libraries relied on UMI-labeled 5' RACE. TCRdb reworked the 5' RACE reads into one entry per CDR3 protein, no DNA. The repertoire table contains 5,500 to 7,000 distinct CDR3 sequences. The chain combines TRBV6-6 with TRBJ2-1; TCRdb's D call of TRBD2 is untestable without DNA. Material for sequencing was CD8+ T cells from PBMCs. This clonotype was sampled from a human donor in good health. CDR3 in amino acids: CASSFQREGVDEQFF.